This T cell receptor beta chain is from a study of cytomegalovirus exposure and HLA in healthy donors. Whole-study context: The approximately 120 validation repertoires were produced on the same platform as the roughly 660 repertoires of the first cohort. This was reported in a later analysis.

Germline CDR1 reads MNHNS; CDR2 reads SASEGT. The CDR3 extends over 13 amino acids. V dropped 6 bases and J dropped 0 bases, with 6 bases sitting between them. As regards this clone: Its antigen is still unknown.

Sequencing was performed with immunoSEQ multiplex PCR; in TCRdb, only in-frame clones are kept and a portion is missing. In the table there are 200,000 or so clones, about 93% of which are singletons. The study, taken as a whole, reports: Some TCR beta chains (roughly 160 of them) were listed as cytomegalovirus-associated. It was reportedly the case that the classifier diagnosed cytomegalovirus status with high specificity and sensitivity. In vitro experiments confirmed that three CMV-associated chains were specific for CMV antigens.

The clonotype was recovered from a woman aged 18-30 years in good health and CMV-seronegative. Source material: PBMCs. The gene calls are TRBV6-1 and TRBJ1-5; no clear D. CDR3 loop: CASRIISNQPQHF. CDR3 bases: TGTGCCAGCAGAATAATTAGCAATCAGCCCCAGCATTTT.